By proportion, the clone carrying this T cell receptor beta chain is medium-sized. Since the library was made to target alpha chains, this beta chain is a stray read and its abundance is not meaningful. The CDR3 is 14 residues long. Germline CDR1 reads MNHNS; CDR2 reads SASEGT. Trimming removed 7 bases from V and 8 bases from J; junction bases left unmatched: 8. This record belongs to a study of spatial heterogeneity in lung cancer. At the level of the study: The count of detected beta-chain sequences consistently exceeded that of alpha-chain sequences.

Stated time point: sample taken at primary tumor resection. Unsorted tumor, nontumor lung tissue or cryopreserved PBMC supplied the whole RNA. Samples were obtained from some 70 donors, all untreated early-stage non-small cell lung cancer patients. TCRdb itself ran the 5' RACE reads through MiXCR, one entry per CDR3 protein. Of about 14,000 distinct CDR3 sequences in the sample, around 5% are singletons; the top ten hold about 38%. The sequencing here drew on lung tumor tissue, taken at surgery. The chain employs TRBV6-1 and TRBJ1-2; 12 positions agree with TRBD1. The TCR comes from a human donor with early-stage non-small cell lung cancer. CDR3 sequence (DNA): TGTGCCAGCATGAGGGACAGGGGGCAAGGCGGCTACACCTTC. It encodes CASMRDRGQGGYTF.